This entry concerns a single T cell receptor beta chain. Within the sample, other DNA sequences also encode this same CDR3. The CDR3 is made up of 15 amino acids. Trimming took 7 bases from V and 3 from J; bases not matched to a gene: 7. Germline CDR1 is SNHLY and CDR2 is FYNNEI. As processed by the authors: For nucleated cells, counts were estimated from reference gene primer amplification. Profiling relied on immunoSEQ multiplex PCR, and the TCRdb table lists in-frame clones only, not all of them. V, J and clone size derive from that table, while D and trimming were established from the DNA sequence. The sample lists 150,000 to 200,000 clones, 80% to 90% occurring once. This sample is drawn from a study of blood T cell repertoires in COVID-19. Enrollment of patients from Seattle took place during active infection, with longitudinal follow-up.

This receptor was taken from a woman aged 60-70 years with COVID-19, enrolled during active disease. The chain recombines TRBV2 with TRBJ1-5, with TRBD1 matching 9 bases. Sample: peripheral blood. The CDR3 protein is CASKAGQGNNQPQHF. In DNA form, the CDR3 reads TGTGCCAGCAAAGCGGGACAGGGTAACAATCAGCCCCAGCATTTT.